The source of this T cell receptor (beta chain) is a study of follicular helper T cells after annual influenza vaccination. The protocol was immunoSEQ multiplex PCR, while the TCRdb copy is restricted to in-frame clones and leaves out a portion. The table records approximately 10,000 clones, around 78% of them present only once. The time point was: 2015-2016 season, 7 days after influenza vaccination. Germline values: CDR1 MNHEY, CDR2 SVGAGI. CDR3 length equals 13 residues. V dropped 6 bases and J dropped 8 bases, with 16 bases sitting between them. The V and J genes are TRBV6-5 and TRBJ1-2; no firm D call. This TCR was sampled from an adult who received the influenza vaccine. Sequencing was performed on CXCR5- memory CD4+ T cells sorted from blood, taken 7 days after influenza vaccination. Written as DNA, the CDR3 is TGTGCCAGCAGGGATCCCGGCGGGAGAGGCTACACCTTC. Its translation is CASRDPGGRGYTF.